The rows below give T cell receptor beta chains drawn from one sample of a study of blood T cell repertoires in COVID-19. Sequenced by immunoSEQ multiplex PCR; TCRdb stores in-frame clones only, minus some. The data contain tens of thousands of clones, over 70% of them seen just once; the ten biggest clones take up 7% to 9%. The source material was peripheral blood. The receptors stem from a man aged 50 or older with acute or convalescent COVID-19. The CDR3 runs from the conserved cysteine through the conserved F or W. The D gene is left open where the match is weak. Size tells how often a clone was seen (once, few, many) or the class of an expanded clone, and some rows leave it out.

- TRBJ1-1 TRBD1 TRBV12-5 CASGLVIGQGISEAFF TGTGCTAGTGGTTTGGTAATTGGACAGGGGATTTCTGAAGCTTTCTTT
- TRBJ2-4 - TRBV10-3 CAISEPVGTKNIQYF TGTGCCATCAGTGAGCCCGTCGGGACCAAAAACATTCAGTACTTC
- TRBJ2-7 - TRBV5-1 CASSLEFLPHEQYF TGCGCCAGCAGCTTAGAGTTCCTTCCCCACGAGCAGTACTTC
few TRBJ1-4 - TRBV15 CATSRGTATNEKLFF TGTGCCACCAGCAGAGGGACAGCGACTAATGAAAAACTGTTTTTT
- TRBJ1-3 - TRBV2 CASSEAVTTGNTIYF TGTGCCAGCAGTGAGGCCGTGACAACGGGAAACACCATATATTTT
- TRBJ2-5 - TRBV3-1/TRBV3-2 CASSHRGAARETQYF TGTGCCAGCAGCCACAGGGGGGCCGCCCGAGAGACCCAGTACTTC
- TRBJ2-2 TRBD1 TRBV7-2 CASSAQGAAGELFF TGTGCCAGCAGCGCACAGGGGGCTGCCGGGGAGCTGTTTTTT
- TRBJ2-7 TRBD1 TRBV3-1/TRBV3-2 CASSPQSDRGHEQYF TGTGCCAGCAGCCCCCAGTCGGACAGGGGACACGAGCAGTACTTC
- TRBJ1-2 - TRBV29-1 CSVEDFRVNYGYTF TGCAGCGTTGAAGATTTCAGGGTTAACTATGGCTACACCTTC
- TRBJ2-6 - TRBV7-2 CASSLRGSSGANVLTF TGTGCCAGCAGCTTACGGGGTAGCTCTGGGGCCAACGTCCTGACTTTC
- TRBJ2-7 - TRBV6-2/TRBV6-3 CASSYRAATTYEQYF TGTGCCAGCAGTTACCGGGCGGCGACTACCTACGAGCAGTACTTC
- TRBJ1-1 - TRBV28 CASSRGSRGEAFF TGTGCCAGCAGTCGAGGATCTAGGGGTGAAGCTTTCTTT
- TRBJ2-1 - TRBV6-1 CASSEDGSPYNEQFF TGTGCCAGCAGTGAAGATGGGAGCCCCTACAATGAGCAGTTCTTC
- TRBJ2-7 TRBD2 TRBV11-3 CASSLGGGPSYEQYF TGTGCCAGCAGCTTAGGCGGGGGGCCCTCCTACGAGCAGTACTTC
- TRBJ1-2 TRBD1 TRBV18 CASSTWTGKEGYTF TGTGCCAGCTCAACTTGGACAGGGAAAGAGGGCTACACCTTC
- TRBJ1-3 - TRBV2 CASTAYDFSGNTIYF TGTGCCAGCACCGCGTACGATTTCTCTGGAAACACCATATATTTT
- TRBJ2-1 - TRBV10-3 CAIKNSDDNEQFF TGTGCCATCAAGAATAGCGATGACAATGAGCAGTTCTTC
few TRBJ2-6 - TRBV9 CASSTYSAGANVLTF TGTGCCAGCAGCACCTACTCTGCTGGGGCCAACGTCCTGACTTTC
- TRBJ1-2 TRBD1 TRBV19 CASKGTGYYGYTF TGTGCCAGTAAGGGGACAGGATACTATGGCTACACCTTC
- TRBJ1-1 TRBD1 TRBV7-9 CASEGDRGTYNTEAFF TGTGCCAGCGAAGGGGACAGGGGGACGTATAACACTGAAGCTTTCTTT
- TRBJ1-2 TRBD1 TRBV6-6 CASSPSGGGYTF TGTGCCAGCAGCCCATCAGGGGGAGGCTACACCTTC
- TRBJ1-5 - TRBV19 CASRQFPNQPQHF TGTGCCAGCCGTCAGTTCCCCAATCAGCCCCAGCATTTT
medium-sized TRBJ2-6 - TRBV6-4 CASSEHSSGANVLTF TGTGCCAGCAGTGAACACAGTTCTGGGGCCAACGTCCTGACTTTC
- TRBJ1-2 TRBD1 TRBV30 CAWRNRDRGSYTF TGTGCCTGGAGGAACCGGGACAGGGGCAGCTACACCTTC
once TRBJ2-7 TRBD2 TRBV14 CASSQGLAGVWEQYF TGTGCCAGCAGCCAAGGGCTAGCGGGAGTTTGGGAGCAGTACTTC
- TRBJ1-4 TRBD1 TRBV4-1 CASSHSTGEEEKLFF TGCGCCAGCAGCCACTCGACAGGGGAAGAGGAAAAACTGTTTTTT
- TRBJ1-2 - TRBV5-5 CASSSSGIGVVNGYTF TGTGCCAGCAGCTCCTCAGGCATCGGGGTTGTGAATGGCTACACCTTC
few TRBJ1-2 - TRBV2 CASRNELTNYGYTF TGTGCCAGCAGGAACGAACTAACTAACTATGGCTACACCTTC
- TRBJ2-1 - TRBV20-1 CSAPHRNEQFF TGCAGTGCTCCCCACCGGAATGAGCAGTTCTTC
- TRBJ2-5 - TRBV7-9 CASSHTGSGETQYF TGTGCCAGCAGCCATACAGGGAGTGGAGAGACCCAGTACTTC
- TRBJ2-3 - TRBV10-3 CAIRAGLSTDTQYF TGTGCCATCCGAGCAGGACTAAGCACAGATACGCAGTATTTT
- TRBJ2-1 TRBD1 TRBV27 CASRMDRVSYNEQFF TGTGCCAGCAGGATGGACAGGGTGTCCTACAATGAGCAGTTCTTC
- TRBJ1-2 - TRBV6-2/TRBV6-3 CASSSLPNYGYTF TGTGCCAGCAGTTCACTTCCTAACTATGGCTACACCTTC
once TRBJ2-1 TRBD2 TRBV10-3 CAISESRLAGGPSLHNEQFF TGTGCCATCAGTGAGTCGAGACTAGCGGGAGGGCCTAGTCTCCACAATGAGCAGTTCTTC
- TRBJ1-1 - TRBV28 CASSLLGEDTEAFF TGTGCCAGCAGTTTATTAGGGGAGGACACTGAAGCTTTCTTT
- TRBJ2-7 - TRBV7-8 CASSLEEGASRYEQYF TGTGCCAGCAGCTTAGAAGAAGGTGCTAGCAGGTACGAGCAGTACTTC
- TRBJ2-7 TRBD2 TRBV2 CASSEASGRFTAPGEQYF TGTGCCAGCAGTGAAGCTAGCGGGAGGTTTACCGCCCCGGGAGAGCAGTACTTC
once TRBJ1-2 TRBD1 TRBV4-2 CASSQEQGEHYGYTF TGTGCCAGCAGCCAGGAACAGGGGGAGCACTATGGCTACACCTTC
- TRBJ1-2 TRBD1 TRBV27 CASSLLAGGGYTF TGTGCCAGCAGTTTATTGGCAGGGGGAGGCTACACCTTC
- TRBJ2-7 - TRBV30 CAWSVSSYEQYF TGTGCCTGGAGTGTGAGCTCCTACGAGCAGTACTTC
- TRBJ2-7 - TRBV27 CASRRAGKKAEQYF TGTGCCAGCAGGAGAGCGGGCAAAAAGGCCGAGCAGTACTTC
- TRBJ1-1 TRBD1 TRBV18 CASSPRTGRTNTEAFF TGTGCCAGCTCACCGCGGACAGGGAGAACTAACACTGAAGCTTTCTTT
- TRBJ1-1 TRBD1 TRBV19 CASTIQGADEAFF TGTGCCAGTACCATACAGGGGGCTGACGAAGCTTTCTTT
- TRBJ1-2 - TRBV6-5 CATFTPSNYGYTF TGTGCCACCTTTACACCATCTAACTATGGCTACACCTTC
- TRBJ2-1 - TRBV18 CASSPTPAYNEQFF TGTGCCAGCTCACCGACACCGGCCTACAATGAGCAGTTCTTC
- TRBJ2-1 TRBD1 TRBV7-9 CASSLGQGTDEQFF TGTGCCAGCAGCTTGGGACAGGGGACGGATGAGCAGTTCTTC
- TRBJ2-1 TRBD1 TRBV14 CASSQITGGWSYNEQFF TGTGCCAGCAGCCAAATTACAGGGGGCTGGTCCTACAATGAGCAGTTCTTC
- TRBJ2-7 - TRBV9 CASSGGAGGFTYEQYF TGTGCCAGCAGCGGCGGGGCAGGGGGGTTCACCTACGAGCAGTACTTC
- TRBJ2-7 TRBD2 TRBV11-2 CASSAGLALYEQYF TGTGCCAGCAGCGCAGGACTAGCCCTCTACGAGCAGTACTTC
- TRBJ2-1 TRBD2 TRBV7-2 CASSQYHLAGGKNEQFF TGTGCCAGCAGCCAATACCACCTAGCGGGGGGGAAGAATGAGCAGTTCTTC
- TRBJ2-5 - TRBV20-1 CSANAQGTQYF TGCAGTGCTAATGCCCAGGGGACCCAGTACTTC
once TRBJ1-5 - TRBV27 CASSLGRFNQPQHF TGTGCCAGCAGTTTAGGCAGGTTCAATCAGCCCCAGCATTTT
- TRBJ1-4 - TRBV18 CASHEGATNEKLFF TGTGCCAGCCATGAGGGGGCAACTAATGAAAAACTGTTTTTT
- TRBJ1-4 TRBD1 TRBV2 CASRDRGEKLFF TGTGCCAGCAGGGACAGGGGTGAAAAACTGTTTTTT
- TRBJ1-4 TRBD1 TRBV3-1/TRBV3-2 CASSENYQGQANEKLFF TGTGCCAGCAGCGAAAATTACCAGGGACAGGCTAATGAAAAACTGTTTTTT